This T cell receptor (beta chain) was observed in a study of early T cells in non-severe SARS-CoV-2 infection. Study overall: Sequencing was performed on bulk RNA from unsorted whole blood, leaving chains unpaired.

Germline values: CDR1 SGDLS, CDR2 YYNGEE. V gave up 4 bases and J gave up 7 bases, with 17 bases separating them. The CDR3 is 14 residues long. General study results and limits: Anti-spike CD8 responses were favored by VDJdb matching, which missed private and CD4 specificities.

The TCR library protocol attached unique molecular identifiers to the individual cDNA molecules. Using its own MiXCR run on the 5' RACE reads, TCRdb lists one record per CDR3 protein. Of 60,000 to 75,000 distinct CDR3 sequences listed, about an eighth were seen once; the top ten hold approximately 5%. Note on this clonotype: What it binds is not known.

The receptor was isolated from an adult who was a healthcare worker with PCR-confirmed SARS-CoV-2 infection or an uninfected control (not recorded which). The sample consisted of whole blood, taken at baseline. J is TRBJ1-1 and V is TRBV9; D remains ambiguous. The CDR3, as DNA: TGTGCCAGCAGCTTCTCGGGATGGGGAGATGAAGCTTTCTTT. The encoded protein is CASSFSGWGDEAFF.